Shown below are 16 T cell receptor beta chains from a single sample sequenced in a study of cytomegalovirus exposure and HLA in healthy donors. Only in-frame clones appear in the TCRdb table, and some are missing; sequencing was by immunoSEQ multiplex PCR. Of about 280,000 clones in the sample, 80% to 90% were seen once. Sequenced material: PBMCs. These receptors were collected from a woman aged 18-35 years in good health and CMV-seronegative.

The chain recombines TRBV7-9 with TRBJ1-2; the D is unclear. The CDR3 totals 12 residues. Trimming took 3 bases from V and 7 from J, leaving 9 bases between them. Looked up from germline, CDR1 is SEHNR and CDR2 is FQNEAQ (reference sequence). Here the CDR3 reads CASSFGGSGYTF. CDR3 DNA sequence: TGTGCCAGCAGCTTTGGCGGGAGTGGCTACACCTTC.

This clone appeared a single time. V usage is TRBV10-3 and J usage is TRBJ2-2, with TRBD2 identical over 16 bases. Germline assignment: CDR1 ENHRY and CDR2 SYGVKD. V gave up 9 bases and J gave up 5 bases; unmatched junction bases: 6. CDR3 size: 16 residues. Here the CDR3 DNA reads TGTGCCATTGGGACTAGCGGGGGGGCCTTTACCGGGGAGCTGTTTTTT. This codes for CAIGTSGGAFTGELFF.

The CDR3 nucleotides are TGTGCCATCAGTGAGTCAGCATTGCTGGCTTTCTTT. Translated: CAISESALLAFF. The genes are TRBV10-3 and TRBJ1-1; D is undetermined. Germline loops: CDR1 ENHRY, CDR2 SYGVKD. Deletions cut 0 bases from V and 11 bases from J, with 10 bases between. The CDR3 consists of 12 residues.

This rearrangement joins TRBV7-9 to TRBJ2-7, with 8 bases aligning to TRBD2. Germline-derived CDR1 and CDR2 are SEHNR and FQNEAQ (reference sequence). CDR3 length: 14 amino acids. V dropped 5 bases and J dropped 7; count of bases not matched to a gene: 10. The CDR3 loop reads CASSRGAGAGEQYF. The CDR3 DNA reads TGTGCCAGCAGCCGGGGAGCGGGGGCTGGGGAGCAGTACTTC. Combining the CDR3 with reference TRBV7-9 and TRBJ2-7 gives the whole variable domain DTGVSQNPRHKITKRGQNVTFRCDPISEHNRLYWYRQTLGQGPEFLTYFQNEAQLEKSRLLSDRFSAERPKGSFSTLEIQRTEQGDSAMYLCASSRGAGAGEQYFGPGTRLTVT.

The chain carries TRBV7-9 and TRBJ2-7; D unclear. CDR1 is SEHNR, CDR2 FQNEAQ, per germline (reference sequence). The length of the CDR3 is 12 residues. Trimming took off 2 bases at V and 4 bases at J, with 6 bases between the two ends. The CDR3 DNA follows: TGTGCCAGCAGCTTATCCGGGTACGAGCAGTACTTC. Encoded protein: CASSLSGYEQYF.

This clone was picked up one time. The V call is TRBV10-3, the J call TRBJ2-5; a weak D match, TRBD2 (5 bases). Germline CDR1 and CDR2: ENHRY and SYGVKD. The CDR3 extends over 13 amino acids. Trimming shortened V by 10 bases and J by 5 bases, and 17 bases separated the two germline ends. The CDR3 reads CATTPGIWETQYF. CDR3 coding DNA: TGTGCCACCACCCCGGGGATTTGGGAGACCCAGTACTTC.

The V and J genes are TRBV5-6 and TRBJ2-6; possibly TRBD1 for D (6 bases). The V end was cut by 4 bases, the J end by 4 bases, with 9 bases between. Germline V lookup: CDR1 SGHDT, CDR2 YYEEEE. The CDR3 contains 14 residues. The CDR3 sequence is CASSDGTGANVLTF. The CDR3 coding sequence is TGTGCCAGCAGCGACGGGACAGGGGCCAACGTCCTGACTTTC.

This CDR3 is CASSLPSEVSDTQYF. The CDR3 DNA reads TGTGCCAGCAGTCTCCCTAGCGAGGTATCAGATACGCAGTATTTT. The rearrangement uses TRBV28 and TRBJ2-3, with a weak D call TRBD2 (6 bases). V was pared by 5 bases and J by 4 bases, with 16 bases between. This CDR3 spans 15 amino acids. Germline-derived CDR1 and CDR2 are MDHEN and SYDVKM.

The V and J genes are TRBV6-6 and TRBJ2-5, with D possibly being TRBD1 (6 bases). V dropped 6 bases and J dropped 1 base, with 12 bases sitting between them. The length of the CDR3 is 14 residues. Per germline, CDR1 MNHNY and CDR2 SVGAGI (reference sequence). The CDR3 region has the DNA TGTGCCAGCAGCCTAGGACAGACCCAAGAGACCCAGTACTTC. This codes for CASSLGQTQETQYF.

This chain joins TRBV7-8 and TRBJ1-2; D is uncertain. Trimming took 4 bases from V and 1 from J, leaving 7 bases between them. This CDR3 comprises 13 residues. The germline CDR1 and CDR2 sequences are SGHVS and FQNEAQ. As DNA, the CDR3 is TGTGCCAGCAGCTGGCGGGGTAACTATGGCTACACCTTC. It codes for CASSWRGNYGYTF.

This clone appeared a single time. The chain has TRBV7-6 and TRBJ1-1, with D perhaps matching TRBD1 (5 bases). The germline CDR1 and CDR2 sequences are SGHVS and FNYEAQ. The CDR3 loop spans 13 amino acids. V was shortened by 5 bases and J by 4 bases, with 11 bases between the two germline ends. CDR3: CASSVARATEAFF. DNA for the CDR3: TGTGCCAGCAGCGTGGCCAGGGCCACTGAAGCTTTCTTT.

V gene TRBV15 combines with J gene TRBJ1-2, with D possibly being TRBD1 (6 bases). Germline V lookup: CDR1 LNHNV, CDR2 YYDKDF (reference sequence). The V gene lost 5 bases and the J gene lost 3 bases, with 13 bases spanning the gap. This CDR3 region has 14 residues. CDR3 region: CATSLRTADYGYTF. CDR3 nucleotides: TGTGCCACCAGCTTGCGGACAGCCGACTATGGCTACACCTTC.

The genes are TRBV14 and TRBJ2-7; TRBD2 might be the D (6 bases). Germline CDR1 SGHDN, CDR2 FVKESK. This CDR3 comprises 13 residues. The V and J ends lost 4 bases and 6 bases respectively, with 13 bases between them. The DNA for the CDR3 is TGTGCCAGCAGCCGGGGGGATGGACGCGAGCAGTACTTC. Amino acids: CASSRGDGREQYF.

The count of this clone is one. This rearrangement joins TRBV5-1 to TRBJ1-1; possible D gene TRBD1, 5 bases. The CDR3 is made up of 13 amino acids. Trimming stripped 6 bases from V and 0 bases from J, with 9 bases between. Germline V gene lookup returns CDR1 SGHRS and CDR2 YFSETQ. The CDR3 nucleotides are TGCGCCAGCACCCTCAGGGTGAACACTGAAGCTTTCTTT. It encodes CASTLRVNTEAFF.

The chain uses TRBV11-3 and TRBJ1-5; D uncertain. The CDR3 is 14 residues long. Trimming shortened V by 1 base and J by 7 bases, and 11 bases separated the two germline ends. Germline V gene data show CDR1 as SGHNT and CDR2 as YENEEA. The chain's CDR3 is CASSLVYPIQPQHF. CDR3 DNA: TGTGCCAGCAGCTTAGTCTACCCAATCCAGCCCCAGCATTTT.

V is TRBV27 and J is TRBJ1-4, with D uncertain. Germline V gene sequence: CDR1 MNHEY, CDR2 SMNVEV (reference sequence). The CDR3 covers 14 residues. Trimming stripped 6 bases from V and 3 bases from J, with 11 bases between. The CDR3 sequence is CASRQIGANEKLFF. The CDR3 nucleotides read TGTGCCAGCAGGCAAATCGGGGCTAATGAAAAACTGTTTTTT.